The 15 T cell receptor beta chains presented below share a single source sample, sequenced in a study of cytomegalovirus exposure and HLA in healthy donors (dated by TCRdb to 2016 to 2017). Library preparation was by the immunoSEQ multiplex PCR assay. The multiplex PCR relied on a mix of 60 forward primers for TCR Vbeta segments and 13 reverse primers for TCR Jbeta segments. TCRdb holds this immuneACCESS table with in-frame rearrangements only. Some clones are missing; in checked studies, unresolved V genes explain under half, and the rest has no known cause. Recorded for this sample are more than 95,000 clones; 70% to 85% of them occurred a single time. The ten top clones hold roughly 2% of the sample. Source material: PBMCs. The source is a man aged 18 to 30 in good health and CMV-seronegative.

V usage is TRBV6-1 and J usage is TRBJ2-7; tentative D call: TRBD1 (6 bases). Trimming stripped 6 bases from V and 2 bases from J, with 14 bases between. The CDR3 length is 14 residues. CDR1 is MNHNS, CDR2 SASEGT, per germline. The CDR3: CASRRTGLTYEQYF. The CDR3, as DNA: TGTGCCAGCAGGCGTACAGGGTTAACCTACGAGCAGTACTTC.

The rearrangement uses TRBV6-5 and TRBJ2-2; 8 bases fit TRBD1. After removal of 2 bases from V and 5 bases from J, the junction contained 4 bases not matched to a gene. Germline V gene sequence: CDR1 MNHEY, CDR2 SVGAGI. The CDR3 runs to 15 residues. The CDR3 sequence is CASSYSQGATGELFF. CDR3 nucleotides: TGTGCCAGCAGTTACAGTCAGGGGGCAACCGGGGAGCTGTTTTTT.

The J gene is TRBJ2-7, the V gene TRBV6-5; D is possibly TRBD1 (5 bases). The V and J ends lost 0 bases and 0 bases respectively, with 12 bases between them. CDR3 length: 16 amino acids. Germline CDR1 and CDR2: MNHEY and SVGAGI. CDR3: CASSYSSRVLSYEQYF. The CDR3 DNA follows: TGTGCCAGCAGTTACTCATCCAGGGTCCTCTCCTACGAGCAGTACTTC.

This rearrangement joins TRBV9 to TRBJ2-7; TRBD1 might be the D (5 bases). V was shortened by 3 bases and J by 6 bases, with 10 bases between the two germline ends. The CDR3 has 12 amino acids. The germline V gene encodes CDR1 SGDLS and CDR2 YYNGEE. In nucleotides, the CDR3 is TGTGCCAGCAGCGCCGAAGACAGCGAGCAGTACTTC. Encoded protein: CASSAEDSEQYF.

The chain employs TRBV5-6 and TRBJ1-1; 9 nucleotides align to TRBD1. The CDR3 length is 15 residues. With V trimmed by 4 bases and J by 7 bases, 11 bases remained unmatched. Germline CDR1 and CDR2: SGHDT and YYEEEE. The CDR3 DNA reads as TGTGCCAGCAGCGGCGCCGGGACAGGGATTAATGAAGCTTTCTTT. Protein: CASSGAGTGINEAFF.

The chain couples TRBV19 to TRBJ1-1; D is unresolved. The V gene's germline CDR1 is LNHDA and CDR2 SQIVND (reference sequence). This CDR3 is 14 amino acids long. Trimming cost V 6 bases and J 6 bases, with 17 bases left between them. CDR3 protein: CASRIPGRFPEAFF. The CDR3 DNA reads as TGTGCCAGTAGGATACCCGGGAGGTTCCCTGAAGCTTTCTTT. Using reference TRBV19 and TRBJ1-1 for the parts outside the CDR3, the full variable domain is DGGITQSPKYLFRKEGQNVTLSCEQNLNHDAMYWYRQDPGQGLRLIYYSQIVNDFQKGDIAEGYSVSREKKESFPLTVTSAQKNPTAFYLCASRIPGRFPEAFFGQGTRLTVV.

This chain uses TRBV6-5 with TRBJ2-1, with 8 bases matching TRBD1. Trimming at V came to 5 bases and at J to 9 bases, leaving 12 bases not matched to a gene. This CDR3 has 15 amino acids. Germline lookup yields CDR1 MNHEY and CDR2 SVGAGI. The DNA for the CDR3 is TGTGCCAGCAGTCCAAACAGGGGGAATACTGGTGAGCAGTTCTTC. Translation: CASSPNRGNTGEQFF.

This sequence joins TRBV4-2 and TRBJ1-3, with TRBD1 identical over 10 bases. The V and J ends lost 5 bases and 6 bases, in that order; junction bases with no gene match: 7. CDR1 is LGHNA, CDR2 YNFKEQ, per germline. The CDR3 runs to 15 residues. The CDR3 sequence: CASSEVGTGVNTIYF. CDR3 coding DNA: TGTGCCAGCAGCGAGGTGGGGACAGGGGTAAACACCATATATTTT.

The rearrangement links TRBV7-6 to TRBJ2-5; 9 bases are shared with TRBD2. Germline values: CDR1 SGHVS, CDR2 FNYEAQ. The CDR3 runs to 17 residues. The V gene end was trimmed by 5 bases and the J gene end by 2 bases; junction bases not matched to a gene: 12. CDR3 sequence (DNA): TGTGCCAGCAGCCCGGACGATGGGGCGGGGGGGCAAGAGACCCAGTACTTC. Its protein product is CASSPDDGAGGQETQYF.

The V call is TRBV7-9, the J call TRBJ1-1; 10 bases agree with TRBD1. This CDR3 has 14 amino acids. Germline CDR1 is SEHNR and CDR2 is FQNEAQ (reference sequence). Trimming at V came to 3 bases and at J to 5 bases, leaving 3 bases not matched to a gene. The CDR3 coding sequence is TGTGCCAGCAGCTTTGGGACAGGGGTGACTGAAGCTTTCTTT. As protein: CASSFGTGVTEAFF.

The genes are TRBV5-6 and TRBJ1-6; 7 bases are shared with TRBD1. CDR3 length equals 15 residues. Germline V gene data show CDR1 as SGHDT and CDR2 as YYEEEE. Losses at the gene ends were 1 base for V and 7 bases for J; bases not matched to a gene: 5. The CDR3 loop is CASSLLDRENSPLHF. The CDR3 DNA follows: TGTGCCAGCAGCTTGCTCGACAGGGAAAATTCACCCCTCCACTTT.

The genes are TRBV14 and TRBJ2-5, with D possibly TRBD2 on 6 matching bases. The CDR3 extends over 17 amino acids. Germline CDR1 and CDR2: SGHDN and FVKESK. V dropped 0 bases and J dropped 1 base, with 15 bases sitting between them. The CDR3 DNA sequence: TGTGCCAGCAGCCAAGATAGGGGCAGGGACTTCCAAGAGACCCAGTACTTC. Protein sequence: CASSQDRGRDFQETQYF.

This clone is labeled medium-sized. The V and J genes are TRBV5-4 and TRBJ2-3, with 9 bases fitting TRBD2. The CDR3 extends over 18 amino acids. Germline values: CDR1 SGHNT, CDR2 YYREEE (reference sequence). J was trimmed by 2 bases and V by 3 bases; bases with no gene match: 13. CDR3 residues: CASSSGLAGLPTTDTQYF. The CDR3 DNA reads TGTGCCAGCAGCTCGGGGCTAGCGGGGCTACCTACCACAGATACGCAGTATTTT.

The genes are TRBV5-4 and TRBJ2-5, with D perhaps matching TRBD2 (7 bases). Trimming shortened V by 0 bases and J by 10 bases, and 13 bases separated the two germline ends. The length of the CDR3 is 13 residues. Germline CDR1 SGHNT, CDR2 YYREEE (reference sequence). CDR3 residues: CASSLGRGGDQYF. The CDR3, as DNA: TGTGCCAGCAGCTTGGGTAGGGGGGGTGACCAGTACTTC.

CDR3: CASRKTGTDSYEQYF. CDR3 nucleotide sequence: TGTGCCAGCAGGAAAACCGGGACAGACTCCTACGAGCAGTACTTC. The rearrangement uses TRBV4-2 and TRBJ2-7; 7 bases map to TRBD1. The junction had 8 bases not matched to a gene; V was cut back by 6 bases and J by 0 bases. The length of the CDR3 is 15 residues. Germline lookup yields CDR1 LGHNA and CDR2 YNFKEQ.